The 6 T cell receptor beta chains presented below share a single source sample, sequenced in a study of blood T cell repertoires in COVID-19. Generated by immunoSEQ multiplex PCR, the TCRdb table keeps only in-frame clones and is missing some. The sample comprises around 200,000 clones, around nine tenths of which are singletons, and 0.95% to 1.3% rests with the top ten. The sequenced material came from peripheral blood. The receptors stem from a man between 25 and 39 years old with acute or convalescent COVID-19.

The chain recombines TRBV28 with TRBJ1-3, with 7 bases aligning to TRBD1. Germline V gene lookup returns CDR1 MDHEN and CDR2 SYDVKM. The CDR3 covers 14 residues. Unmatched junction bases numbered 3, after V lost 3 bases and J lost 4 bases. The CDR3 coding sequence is TGTGCCAGCAGTTTCGACAGGGTGGGAAACACCATATATTTT. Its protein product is CASSFDRVGNTIYF.

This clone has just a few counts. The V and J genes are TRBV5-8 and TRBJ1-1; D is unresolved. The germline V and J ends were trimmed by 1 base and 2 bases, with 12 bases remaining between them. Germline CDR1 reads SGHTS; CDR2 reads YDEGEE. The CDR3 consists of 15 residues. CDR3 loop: CASSLLSGSNTEAFF. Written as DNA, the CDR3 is TGTGCCAGCAGCTTGCTCTCCGGGTCCAACACTGAAGCTTTCTTT.

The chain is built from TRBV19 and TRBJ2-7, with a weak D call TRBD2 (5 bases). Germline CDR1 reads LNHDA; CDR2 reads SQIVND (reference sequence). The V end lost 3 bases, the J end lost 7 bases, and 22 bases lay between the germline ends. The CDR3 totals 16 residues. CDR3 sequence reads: CASSISSSDARREQYF. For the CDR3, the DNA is TGTGCCAGTAGTATTAGTTCCTCCGACGCCCGGAGGGAGCAGTACTTC.

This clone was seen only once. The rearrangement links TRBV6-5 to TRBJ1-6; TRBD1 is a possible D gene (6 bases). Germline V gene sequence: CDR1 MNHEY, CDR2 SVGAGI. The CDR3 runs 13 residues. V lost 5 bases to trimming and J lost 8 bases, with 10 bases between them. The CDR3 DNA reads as TGTGCCAGCAGTCATGGACAGCATTCACCCCTCCACTTT. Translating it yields CASSHGQHSPLHF.

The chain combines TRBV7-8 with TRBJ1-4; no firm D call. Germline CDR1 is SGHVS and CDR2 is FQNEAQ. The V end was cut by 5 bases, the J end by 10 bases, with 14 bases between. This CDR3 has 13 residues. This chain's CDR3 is CASSPPSHRKLFF. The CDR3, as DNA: TGTGCCAGCAGCCCTCCGTCCCACAGAAAACTGTTTTTT. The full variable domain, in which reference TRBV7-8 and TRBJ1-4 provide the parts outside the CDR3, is GAGVSQSPRYKVAKRGQDVALRCDPISGHVSLFWYQQALGQGPEFLTYFQNEAQLDKSGLPSDRFFAERPEGSVSTLKIQRTQQEDSAVYLCASSPPSHRKLFFGSGTQLSVL.

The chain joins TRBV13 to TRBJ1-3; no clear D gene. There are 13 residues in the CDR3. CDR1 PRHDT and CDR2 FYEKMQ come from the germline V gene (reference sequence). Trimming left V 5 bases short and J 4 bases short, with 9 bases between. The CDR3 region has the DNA TGTGCCAGCAGCCCTCGGAGCGGAAACACCATATATTTT. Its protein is CASSPRSGNTIYF.